This T cell receptor (beta chain) was identified during a study of blood T cells in healthy people across ages. General study findings and limits: Naive CD4+ cells and diversity were both higher in long-lived donors than in aged donors. One million T cells yielded diversity estimates that were considered underestimates.

CDR1 and CDR2 from the germline V gene are SQVTM and ANQGSEA. CDR3 size: 13 residues. V lost 4 bases, J lost 3 bases, and 6 bases stayed unmatched. Per sample, at least 5 micrograms of total RNA were extracted. PCR was performed a second time for roughly 7 to 12 cycles using a sample-barcoded 5' primer and a J-beta primer mix. No fewer than 3 million CDR3-containing paired-end reads came from each sample. TCRdb passed the 5' RACE reads through MiXCR, listing each CDR3 protein once. The sample records about 640,000 distinct CDR3 sequences, under 70% being singletons. A note on this clonotype: Its antigen is unidentified.

The gene calls are TRBV29-1 and TRBJ2-7, with 7 positions matching TRBD1. This receptor was identified in a man in his 60s in good health. Input material: blood. The CDR3: CSVGQGLDYEQYF. CDR3 in DNA: TGCAGCGTTGGACAGGGTCTTGACTACGAGCAGTACTTC.